There are a few counts of the clone carrying this T cell receptor beta chain. The junction had 8 bases not matched to a gene; V was cut back by 6 bases and J by 1 base. This CDR3 has 16 residues. TCRdb itself ran the 5' RACE reads through MiXCR, one entry per CDR3 protein. Here the sample spans 500,000 to 650,000 distinct CDR3 sequences, just over 7% being singletons. The entry originates in a study of identical twins. The same specimen was also included in a second study, on yellow fever vaccine responses in identical twins.

J is TRBJ1-1 and V is TRBV12-3 or TRBV12-4; the match to TRBD1 covers 10 bases. The sequenced material came from PBMCs. This TCR derives from a woman in her late teens or twenties in good health. CDR3 sequence reads: CASSPRGQGQNTEAFF. The CDR3 nucleotides are TGTGCCAGCAGCCCACGGGGACAGGGGCAGAACACTGAAGCTTTCTTT.